These 25 T cell receptor beta chains share one sample of origin, sequenced in a study of technical replicates of blood from a handful of donors. Only in-frame clones appear in the TCRdb table, and some are missing; sequencing was by immunoSEQ multiplex PCR. The table records more than 80,000 clones, around 95% of them present only once. The sequenced sample consisted of T cells isolated from PBMCs. Receptors originate from a human donor in good health.

This chain links TRBV15 with TRBJ2-7; TRBD1 matches 9 bases. The junction had 10 bases not matched to a gene; V was cut back by 5 bases and J by 2 bases. The CDR3 covers 16 residues. Germline V gene data show CDR1 as LNHNV and CDR2 as YYDKDF (reference sequence). Here the CDR3 reads CATSLWGGDRAYEQYF. In DNA form, the CDR3 reads TGTGCCACCAGCCTTTGGGGGGGGGACAGGGCCTACGAGCAGTACTTC. The whole variable domain, remainder taken from reference TRBV15 and TRBJ2-7, is DAMVIQNPRYQVTQFGKPVTLSCSQTLNHNVMYWYQQKSSQAPKLLFHYYDKDFNNEADTPDNFQSRRPNTSFCFLDIRSPGLGDTAMYLCATSLWGGDRAYEQYFGPGTRLTVT.

V gene TRBV7-8 combines with J gene TRBJ2-7, with TRBD1 matching over 8 bases. Germline-derived CDR1 and CDR2 are SGHVS and FQNEAQ. The junction had 13 bases not matched to a gene; V was cut back by 5 bases and J by 4 bases. This CDR3 comprises 16 residues. The CDR3 loop is CASSQPKTGERYEQYF. The CDR3 DNA follows: TGTGCCAGCAGCCAACCGAAGACAGGGGAAAGATACGAGCAGTACTTC.

The chain is built from TRBV28 and TRBJ1-2; a weak D match, TRBD1 (6 bases). The germline V gene encodes CDR1 MDHEN and CDR2 SYDVKM. V lost 6 bases, J lost 13 bases, and 18 bases lay in between. The CDR3 covers 12 residues. CDR3 in amino acids: CASSSDSRGGTF. CDR3 DNA sequence: TGTGCCAGCAGCTCAGACAGTCGAGGGGGCACCTTC.

This clone has a single count. The chain uses TRBV30 and TRBJ2-7; no clear D. Germline V CDR1 and CDR2: GTSNPN, SVGIG (reference sequence). The V end lost 0 bases, the J end lost 6 bases, and 12 bases lay between the germline ends. CDR3 length: 13 residues. CDR3 region: CAWSVGPTGEQYF. The CDR3 DNA sequence: TGTGCCTGGAGTGTAGGCCCCACGGGCGAGCAGTACTTC.

The DNA of the CDR3 is TGTGCCAGCAGTTTTCCGGGACAGGGGCTCTACGAGCAGTACTTC. It yields the protein CASSFPGQGLYEQYF. The chain couples TRBV28 to TRBJ2-7; TRBD1 matches 10 bases. V was clipped by 3 bases and J by 3 bases; unmatched bases: 5. The CDR3 length is 15 residues. From germline, CDR1 is MDHEN and CDR2 SYDVKM.

The chain has TRBV28 and TRBJ2-2; no definite D call. The CDR3 is 16 amino acids. From germline, CDR1 is MDHEN and CDR2 SYDVKM. The V end lost 3 bases, the J end lost 3 bases, and 14 bases lay between the germline ends. CDR3 DNA: TGTGCCAGCAGTTTCCCGCCAAACTTGGACACCGGGGAGCTGTTTTTT. The encoded protein is CASSFPPNLDTGELFF.

The chain has TRBV15 and TRBJ2-3; possibly TRBD1 for D (6 bases). The ends were cut back, 11 bases at V and 1 base at J, with 16 bases in the middle. This CDR3 is 14 amino acids long. Germline lookup yields CDR1 LNHNV and CDR2 YYDKDF (reference sequence). The CDR3 DNA sequence: TGTGCCGTGCCTAGGGGACAAGGCACAGATACGCAGTATTTT. Translating it yields CAVPRGQGTDTQYF.

V gene TRBV10-3 combines with J gene TRBJ1-1; possible D gene TRBD1, 6 bases. Trimming took 5 bases from V and 5 from J, leaving 9 bases between them. Germline-derived CDR1 and CDR2 are ENHRY and SYGVKD. The CDR3 totals 12 residues. The CDR3 nucleotides read TGTGCCATCAGTTCAGGGGATACTGAAGCTTTCTTT. It is translated as CAISSGDTEAFF.

The chain carries TRBV2 and TRBJ1-5; 8 nucleotides match TRBD1. The germline V gene encodes CDR1 SNHLY and CDR2 FYNNEI. The V and J ends lost 7 bases and 1 base, in that order; junction bases with no gene match: 6. This CDR3 has 15 amino acids. CDR3 nucleotide sequence: TGTGCCAGCAAGCAGGGGGCGTTAAGCAATCAGCCCCAGCATTTT. Translated, it gives CASKQGALSNQPQHF.

The J gene is TRBJ1-5, the V gene TRBV2, with D maybe TRBD1 (5 bases). This CDR3 has 16 amino acids. Germline values: CDR1 SNHLY, CDR2 FYNNEI. The germline V and J ends were trimmed by 4 bases and 6 bases, with 19 bases remaining between them. The CDR3 DNA follows: TGTGCCAGCAGTGTGGGGCTTATGGCTGGTTCTCAGCCCCAGCATTTT. It is translated as CASSVGLMAGSQPQHF. Full variable domain (rest looked up from reference TRBV2 and TRBJ1-5): EPEVTQTPSHQVTQMGQEVILRCVPISNHLYFYWYRQILGQKVEFLVSFYNNEISEKSEIFDDQFSVERPDGSNFTLKIRSTKLEDSAMYFCASSVGLMAGSQPQHFGDGTRLSIL.

This clone was seen only once. This chain connects TRBV28 to TRBJ1-5; D is uncertain. Germline V lookup: CDR1 MDHEN, CDR2 SYDVKM. This CDR3 comprises 14 residues. Between the trimmed V and J ends, which lost 1 base and 7 bases, there was a span of 11 bases. The CDR3 sequence is CASSLYPTGQPQHF. The CDR3 bases are TGTGCCAGCAGTTTATATCCAACGGGGCAGCCCCAGCATTTT.

This chain uses TRBV5-1 with TRBJ2-2; 12 positions match TRBD1. With V trimmed by 7 bases and J by 3 bases, 4 bases remained unmatched. From germline, CDR1 is SGHRS and CDR2 YFSETQ. This CDR3 spans 15 amino acids. In DNA, the CDR3 is TGCGCCAGCTCCGGGACAGGGGGCTACACCGGGGAGCTGTTTTTT. Translation: CASSGTGGYTGELFF.

The rearrangement joins TRBV14 to TRBJ1-1, with 8 bases aligning to TRBD1. The germline CDR1 and CDR2 sequences are SGHDN and FVKESK. V lost 6 bases and J lost 3; bases outside the gene matches: 6. This CDR3 spans 14 amino acids. The CDR3 region is CASSPDREDTEAFF. CDR3 nucleotides: TGTGCCAGCAGTCCGGACAGGGAGGACACTGAAGCTTTCTTT.

This chain links TRBV19 with TRBJ1-3; 7 nucleotides agree with TRBD1. Unmatched junction bases numbered 1, after V lost 4 bases and J lost 4 bases. Germline V gives CDR1 LNHDA, CDR2 SQIVND (reference sequence). CDR3 size: 13 residues. CDR3 residues: CASSTTGGNTIYF. CDR3 in DNA: TGTGCCAGTAGTACGACAGGGGGAAACACCATATATTTT.

V and J are TRBV7-2 and TRBJ2-2; D is possibly TRBD2 (5 bases). From germline, CDR1 is SGHTA and CDR2 FQGNSA. The CDR3 length is 19 residues. V lost 3 bases and J 6 bases, leaving 26 bases between the germline ends. The CDR3: CASSFLAGLSYTEAGELFF. DNA of the CDR3: TGTGCCAGCAGCTTTCTCGCGGGTTTGTCATATACGGAAGCCGGGGAGCTGTTTTTT.

V is TRBV18 and J is TRBJ2-3; 15 nucleotides match TRBD2. Per the germline V gene, CDR1 is KGHSH and CDR2 is LQKENI. This CDR3 region has 16 residues. With V trimmed by 4 bases and J by 4 bases, 3 bases remained unmatched. The CDR3 DNA reads TGTGCCAGCTCACTTGGACTAGCGGGAGGGCCAGATACGCAGTATTTT. Its translation: CASSLGLAGGPDTQYF.

V and J are TRBV28 and TRBJ2-5; 9 nucleotides line up with TRBD2. V lost 3 bases to trimming and J lost 3 bases; unmatched junction nucleotides: 2. The CDR3 contains 14 residues. CDR1 and CDR2 (germline): MDHEN, SYDVKM. This CDR3 reads CASSLVAGEETQYF. The DNA for the CDR3 is TGTGCCAGCAGTTTGGTAGCGGGAGAAGAGACCCAGTACTTC.

The V call is TRBV11-1, the J call TRBJ1-4; D ambiguous. The CDR3 length is 15 residues. V gave up 5 bases and J gave up 10 bases, with 20 bases separating them. The germline CDR1 and CDR2 sequences are SGHAT and FQDESV (reference sequence). The CDR3 DNA sequence: TGTGCCAGCAGCCCCAGACAAACCCCGCGTGGAAAACTGTTTTTT. Translated: CASSPRQTPRGKLFF.

The CDR3 here is CASSYTAGDLEQFF. CDR3 bases: TGTGCCAGCAGTTACACGGCAGGGGACCTTGAGCAGTTCTTC. The rearrangement uses TRBV28 and TRBJ2-1; tentatively, D is TRBD1 (6 bases). V lost 4 bases and J lost 9, with 16 bases in between. The CDR3 sequence is 14 residues long. In germline, CDR1 is MDHEN, CDR2 SYDVKM.

The chain uses TRBV30 and TRBJ1-5, with D possibly TRBD1 on 5 matching bases. The V gene lost 0 bases and the J gene lost 2 bases, with 14 bases spanning the gap. The CDR3 loop spans 16 amino acids. Germline CDR1 GTSNPN, CDR2 SVGIG (reference sequence). The CDR3 spells CAWSVRGLHGNQPQHF. The CDR3 DNA reads TGTGCCTGGAGTGTAAGGGGTCTGCATGGCAATCAGCCCCAGCATTTT.

This clone has just one count. The genes are TRBV6-7 and TRBJ2-1; 7 nucleotides match TRBD2. TRBV6-7 is identified as an open reading frame with a role that is uncertain. This CDR3 spans 16 amino acids. V was clipped by 0 bases and J by 3 bases; unmatched bases: 5. The CDR3 protein is CASSYSLGGSYNEQFF. CDR3 bases: TGTGCCAGCAGTTACTCGCTTGGCGGGAGCTACAATGAGCAGTTCTTC.

V usage is TRBV10-3 and J usage is TRBJ2-7, with 7 bases matching TRBD2. The CDR3 covers 17 residues. V shed 3 bases, J shed 3 bases, and the junction held 14 bases outside the gene matches. Germline loops: CDR1 ENHRY, CDR2 SYGVKD. CDR3 coding DNA: TGTGCCATCAGTGACTTCCCATCGACTAGCTCCCTCTACGAGCAGTACTTC. As protein: CAISDFPSTSSLYEQYF.

Here the CDR3 DNA reads TGTGCCAGCAGTGAGCAGGGGGGCACTGAAGCTTTCTTT. It translates to CASSEQGGTEAFF. The chain has TRBV6-4 and TRBJ1-1, with 7 bases identical to TRBD1. The J segment lost 4 bases and the V segment lost 3 bases, leaving 2 bases of the junction unmatched. CDR3 length equals 13 residues. Germline assignment: CDR1 MRHNA and CDR2 SNTAGT.

J is TRBJ2-7 and V is TRBV29-1; D is possibly TRBD2 (8 bases). CDR3 length equals 14 residues. Germline V CDR1 and CDR2: SQVTM, ANQGSEA. Trimming pared 3 bases from V and 2 bases from J, leaving 14 bases between. CDR3 DNA: TGCAGCGTTGATGTTAGCGGGACAGCCTACGAGCAGTACTTC. Protein product: CSVDVSGTAYEQYF.

The rearrangement joins TRBV12-5 to TRBJ1-1; TRBD1 might be the D (6 bases). Per germline, CDR1 LGHNT and CDR2 FRNRAP. Trimming took 6 bases from V and 7 from J, leaving 12 bases between them. The CDR3 runs to 12 residues. In DNA form, the CDR3 reads TGTGCTAGTGGAGTAGCCAGGGGTGAAGCTTTCTTT. Its translation is CASGVARGEAFF.